The 29 T cell receptor beta chains given below trace back to one sample, sequenced in a study of T cell repertoires in cytomegalovirus infection. MiXCR, run by TCRdb on the reads, gives a single entry per CDR3 protein. Found here are 250,000 to 300,000 distinct CDR3 sequences, approximately 9% of them singletons; the top ten hold around 15%. The sequenced material came from PBMCs. The receptors were sampled from a human donor in good health (CMV status not recorded). Some clones in this sample may be carry-over from other donors' samples.

In this sample, this clonotype turned up many times. This rearrangement joins TRBV5-6 to TRBJ2-3, with 10 bases aligning to TRBD2. In germline, CDR1 is SGHDT, CDR2 YYEEEE. This CDR3 comprises 16 residues. Trimming took 4 bases from V and 2 from J; bases not matched to a gene: 7. The CDR3 loop is CASSSRTSGPTDTQYF. CDR3 coding DNA: TGTGCCAGCAGCAGCCGGACTAGCGGCCCCACAGATACGCAGTATTTT.

This clonotype showed up many times. V gene TRBV14 combines with J gene TRBJ1-6; D possibly corresponds to TRBD1 (5 bases). Germline-derived CDR1 and CDR2 are SGHDN and FVKESK. The CDR3 is 13 residues long. V lost 5 bases to trimming and J lost 10 bases, with 12 bases between them. The CDR3 is CASSAGFGSPLHF. The DNA for the CDR3 is TGTGCCAGCAGCGCAGGGTTCGGCTCACCCCTCCACTTT.

This clonotype was recorded many times. The rearrangement joins TRBV7-8 to TRBJ2-5; a possible D gene is TRBD2 (6 bases). Germline lookup yields CDR1 SGHVS and CDR2 FQNEAQ. V lost 1 base to trimming and J lost 5 bases, with 14 bases between them. This CDR3 comprises 15 residues. The CDR3 reads CASSLDQGGGETQYF. The CDR3 DNA reads as TGTGCCAGCAGCTTAGACCAGGGCGGAGGGGAGACCCAGTACTTC.

The chain joins TRBV7-9 to TRBJ1-1; TRBD1 matches 8 bases. This CDR3 comprises 12 residues. In germline, CDR1 is SEHNR, CDR2 FQNEAQ (reference sequence). With 5 bases clipped from V and 8 bases from J, the junction kept 4 bases outside the gene matches. In DNA form, the CDR3 reads TGTGCCAGCAGCCTGGGGGACAGGGAAGCTTTCTTT. Amino acids: CASSLGDREAFF. Drawing the rest from reference TRBV7-9 and TRBJ1-1, the complete variable domain is DTGVSQNPRHKITKRGQNVTFRCDPISEHNRLYWYRQTLGQGPEFLTYFQNEAQLEKSRLLSDRFSAERPKGSFSTLEIQRTEQGDSAMYLCASSLGDREAFFGQGTRLTVV.

This clonotype was seen many times. This chain uses TRBV7-2 with TRBJ1-2, with 9 positions matching TRBD1. This CDR3 spans 15 amino acids. Trimming cost V 5 bases and J 4 bases; bases outside gene matches: 8. CDR1 and CDR2 (germline): SGHTA, FQGNSA. The DNA of the CDR3 is TGTGCCAGCAGCCACCGGGACAGGGCGGTCTATGGCTACACCTTC. It codes for CASSHRDRAVYGYTF. Looking up the rest from reference TRBV7-2 and TRBJ1-2 gives the full variable domain: GAGVSQSPSNKVTEKGKDVELRCDPISGHTALYWYRQSLGQGLEFLIYFQGNSAPDKSGLPSDRFSAERTGGSVSTLTIQRTQQEDSAVYLCASSHRDRAVYGYTFGSGTRLTVV.

This clonotype showed up many times. The chain carries TRBV7-2 and TRBJ1-1; D uncertain. Germline V gives CDR1 SGHTA, CDR2 FQGNSA. CDR3 length: 12 residues. The V and J ends lost 4 bases and 7 bases respectively, with 10 bases between them. The CDR3 region is CASSSRRGEAFF. The CDR3 DNA reads TGTGCCAGCAGCTCGCGGAGAGGTGAAGCTTTCTTT.

This clonotype was found many times. This chain's CDR3 is CASSLAGLAGVYELSGANVLTF. CDR3 in DNA: TGTGCCAGCAGCTTAGCTGGGCTAGCGGGAGTTTACGAACTCTCTGGGGCCAACGTCCTGACTTTC. The genes are TRBV7-2 and TRBJ2-6, with 10 bases lining up with TRBD2. The CDR3 spans 22 residues. After removal of 0 bases from V and 0 bases from J, the junction contained 14 bases not matched to a gene. Germline V gene sequence: CDR1 SGHTA, CDR2 FQGNSA.

The sample holds many counts of this clonotype. This chain uses TRBV12-3 or TRBV12-4 with TRBJ1-2, with 12 bases identical to TRBD1. With V trimmed by 6 bases and J by 8 bases, 10 bases remained unmatched. The CDR3 loop spans 15 amino acids. The CDR3 sequence: CASSPSGTGGDGYTF. The CDR3 DNA reads as TGTGCCAGCAGCCCTTCCGGGACAGGGGGCGACGGCTACACCTTC.

The chain couples TRBV20-1 to TRBJ1-1; TRBD1 is a possible D gene (6 bases). V lost 4 bases and J lost 4, with 10 bases in between. This CDR3 is 12 amino acids long. Germline V gives CDR1 DFQATT, CDR2 SNEGSKA (reference sequence). The CDR3 region has the DNA TGCAGTGCTAAGACAGGTCCCACTGAAGCTTTCTTT. Translation: CSAKTGPTEAFF.

This clonotype was recorded at least ten times. This rearrangement joins TRBV7-2 to TRBJ2-5; the D is unclear. The CDR3 covers 16 residues. In germline, CDR1 is SGHTA, CDR2 FQGNSA. Trimming removed 1 base at V and 5 bases at J, with 17 bases between. The chain's CDR3 is CASSLVSSVDSETQYF. For the CDR3, the DNA is TGTGCCAGCAGCTTAGTTAGTTCAGTCGACTCGGAGACCCAGTACTTC.

This clonotype occurred many times. The J gene is TRBJ2-7, the V gene TRBV28; D gene unclear. The germline V gene encodes CDR1 MDHEN and CDR2 SYDVKM. V gave up 6 bases and J gave up 2 bases, with 17 bases separating them. CDR3 length: 15 residues. In nucleotides, the CDR3 is TGTGCCAGCAGAACCCGCATAGGGTATACCTACGAGCAGTACTTC. This gives the protein CASRTRIGYTYEQYF.

This clonotype came up many times. J is TRBJ2-2 and V is TRBV12-3 or TRBV12-4, with D perhaps being TRBD1 or TRBD2 (7 bases each). V was cut by 2 bases and J by 13 bases, with 14 bases left in between. The CDR3 runs 13 residues. The CDR3 DNA follows: TGTGCCAGCAGTTTAAGCGGGACAGAGGCGCTGTTTTTT. It translates to CASSLSGTEALFF.

This rearrangement joins TRBV28 to TRBJ1-2; no firm D call. Deletions cut 3 bases from V and 0 bases from J, with 8 bases between. Looked up from germline, CDR1 is MDHEN and CDR2 is SYDVKM. This CDR3 comprises 14 residues. The CDR3 sequence is CASSFPSANYGYTF. Here the CDR3 DNA reads TGTGCCAGCAGTTTCCCGTCGGCTAACTATGGCTACACCTTC.

Only a few counts were recorded for this clonotype. The J gene is TRBJ2-4, the V gene TRBV5-6, with 11 positions matching TRBD2. The V gene end was trimmed by 6 bases and the J gene end by 0 bases; junction bases not matched to a gene: 11. Germline assignment: CDR1 SGHDT and CDR2 YYEEEE. The CDR3 consists of 18 residues. CDR3 DNA sequence: TGTGCCAGCACCATGACTAGCGGGGCTATACTAGCCAAAAACATTCAGTACTTC. This gives the protein CASTMTSGAILAKNIQYF.

This clonotype was observed many times. This chain links TRBV7-2 with TRBJ2-4, with TRBD2 matching over 7 bases. Germline V gives CDR1 SGHTA, CDR2 FQGNSA. This CDR3 has 14 residues. The CDR3 DNA is TGTGTCGTCGGGAGTGGGGGGGGCAAAAACATTCAGTACTTC. This codes for CVVGSGGGKNIQYF.

This clonotype occurred many times. This sequence joins TRBV7-2 and TRBJ1-5; perhaps TRBD1 as D (5 bases). The germline V gene has CDR1 SGHTA and CDR2 FQGNSA. CDR3 length: 15 residues. Trimming removed 1 base from V and 2 bases from J, with 9 bases in between. The chain's CDR3 is CASSLVQVGNQPQHF. The CDR3 DNA sequence: TGTGCCAGCAGCTTAGTACAGGTCGGCAATCAGCCCCAGCATTTT.

V usage is TRBV7-9 and J usage is TRBJ2-6, with unresolved D. CDR3 length: 13 amino acids. V was trimmed by 8 bases and J by 0 bases, leaving 5 bases between them. Germline loops: CDR1 SEHNR, CDR2 FQNEAQ (reference sequence). The chain's CDR3 is CASAASGANVLTF. CDR3 bases: TGTGCCAGCGCGGCCTCTGGGGCCAACGTCCTGACTTTC.

This clonotype was seen many times. The V call is TRBV7-2, the J call TRBJ2-7, with 7 bases fitting TRBD2. Germline V gene sequence: CDR1 SGHTA, CDR2 FQGNSA. This CDR3 region has 15 residues. V gave up 1 base and J gave up 3 bases; unmatched junction bases: 6. CDR3 sequence reads: CASSLVPREFYEQYF. CDR3 bases: TGTGCCAGCAGCTTAGTACCGCGGGAGTTCTACGAGCAGTACTTC.

This clonotype was picked up a small number of times. This chain links TRBV6-2 or TRBV6-3 with TRBJ2-1; 12 bases map to TRBD2. The CDR3 is 16 amino acids. Trimming removed 4 bases from V and 11 bases from J; junction bases left unmatched: 12. CDR1 and CDR2 from the germline V gene are MNHEY and SVGEGT. CDR3 coding DNA: TGTGCCAGCAGTTCCGGGACTAGCGGGCGGGCTAGGAAGCAGTTCTTC. Encoded protein: CASSSGTSGRARKQFF.

This clonotype was picked up many times. V and J are TRBV7-2 and TRBJ2-2; 7 nucleotides agree with TRBD1. Per the germline V gene, CDR1 is SGHTA and CDR2 is FQGNSA. The length of the CDR3 is 14 residues. The V gene end was trimmed by 2 bases and the J gene end by 7 bases; junction bases not matched to a gene: 4. The CDR3 sequence: CASSLKGGNGELFF. The CDR3 DNA reads as TGTGCCAGCAGCTTAAAAGGGGGCAACGGGGAGCTGTTTTTT.

The chain uses TRBV29-1 and TRBJ2-3; tentatively, D is TRBD2 (5 bases). This CDR3 region has 12 residues. V dropped 0 bases and J dropped 6 bases, with 7 bases sitting between them. The germline gives CDR1 SQVTM, CDR2 ANQGSEA. The CDR3 protein is CSVEDPGDTQYF. The CDR3 region has the DNA TGCAGCGTTGAAGATCCGGGGGATACGCAGTATTTT.

This clonotype was detected many times. The J gene is TRBJ2-3, the V gene TRBV6-2 or TRBV6-3, with D perhaps matching TRBD2 (7 bases). V was cut by 6 bases and J by 3 bases, with 16 bases left in between. In germline, CDR1 is MNHEY, CDR2 SVGEGT. The CDR3 extends over 15 amino acids. Here the CDR3 DNA reads TGTGCCAGCAGAGACGGCGGGGGCGCGACAGATACGCAGTATTTT. Amino acid sequence: CASRDGGGATDTQYF.

This clonotype was found many times. V is TRBV7-2 and J is TRBJ2-7; 7 nucleotides match TRBD1. CDR3 size: 14 residues. The V gene's germline CDR1 is SGHTA and CDR2 FQGNSA. J was trimmed by 0 bases and V by 7 bases; bases with no gene match: 6. Here the CDR3 reads CASNRGLSSYEQYF. The CDR3 DNA follows: TGTGCCAGCAACAGGGGCCTCAGCTCCTACGAGCAGTACTTC.

This clonotype was observed a few times. CDR3: CASRWTSGGFYEQYF. The CDR3 nucleotides are TGCGCCAGCAGATGGACTAGCGGGGGGTTCTACGAGCAGTACTTC. V usage is TRBV5-1 and J usage is TRBJ2-7; 14 positions agree with TRBD2. The CDR3 covers 15 residues. Germline loops: CDR1 SGHRS, CDR2 YFSETQ. V shed 5 bases and J 3 bases; nucleotides not matched to a gene: 4.

The chain employs TRBV28 and TRBJ2-5, with 9 bases matching TRBD1. CDR1 MDHEN and CDR2 SYDVKM come from the germline V gene. The CDR3 extends over 15 amino acids. With V trimmed by 5 bases and J by 4 bases, 8 bases remained unmatched. DNA for the CDR3: TGTGCCAGCAGTCACCCGGGACAGGGAGGAGAGACCCAGTACTTC. Translating gives CASSHPGQGGETQYF.

This clonotype came up many times. This chain links TRBV12-3 or TRBV12-4 with TRBJ1-5; perhaps TRBD1 as D (5 bases). CDR3 length equals 12 residues. The V and J ends lost 6 bases and 6 bases respectively, with 9 bases between them. The CDR3 loop reads CASRLGGQPQHF. In DNA form, the CDR3 reads TGTGCCAGCAGGCTCGGGGGTCAGCCCCAGCATTTT.

This clonotype was observed many times. The chain couples TRBV7-2 to TRBJ1-6; D is unresolved. This CDR3 has 15 amino acids. Germline values: CDR1 SGHTA, CDR2 FQGNSA. Trimming removed 0 bases from V and 4 bases from J, with 7 bases in between. CDR3 amino acids: CASSLAATYNSPLHF. In DNA, the CDR3 is TGTGCCAGCAGCTTAGCAGCCACTTATAATTCACCCCTCCACTTT.

The chain joins TRBV6-6 to TRBJ1-5; no firm D call. This CDR3 contains 14 residues. Trimming cost V 0 bases and J 8 bases, with 11 bases left between them. CDR1 MNHNY and CDR2 SVGAGI come from the germline V gene (reference sequence). CDR3 in DNA: TGTGCCAGCAGTTACTCGGCCGGCAGTAAGCCCCAGCATTTT. Protein product: CASSYSAGSKPQHF.

This clonotype came up many times. The chain uses TRBV7-2 and TRBJ1-1; no clear D gene. Trimming took off 5 bases at V and 6 bases at J, with 22 bases between the two ends. Looked up from germline, CDR1 is SGHTA and CDR2 is FQGNSA. The CDR3 consists of 16 residues. CDR3 in DNA: TGTGCCAGCAGCCCCCGGACCCGGTGGAACAACCCTGAAGCTTTCTTT. It specifies CASSPRTRWNNPEAFF.